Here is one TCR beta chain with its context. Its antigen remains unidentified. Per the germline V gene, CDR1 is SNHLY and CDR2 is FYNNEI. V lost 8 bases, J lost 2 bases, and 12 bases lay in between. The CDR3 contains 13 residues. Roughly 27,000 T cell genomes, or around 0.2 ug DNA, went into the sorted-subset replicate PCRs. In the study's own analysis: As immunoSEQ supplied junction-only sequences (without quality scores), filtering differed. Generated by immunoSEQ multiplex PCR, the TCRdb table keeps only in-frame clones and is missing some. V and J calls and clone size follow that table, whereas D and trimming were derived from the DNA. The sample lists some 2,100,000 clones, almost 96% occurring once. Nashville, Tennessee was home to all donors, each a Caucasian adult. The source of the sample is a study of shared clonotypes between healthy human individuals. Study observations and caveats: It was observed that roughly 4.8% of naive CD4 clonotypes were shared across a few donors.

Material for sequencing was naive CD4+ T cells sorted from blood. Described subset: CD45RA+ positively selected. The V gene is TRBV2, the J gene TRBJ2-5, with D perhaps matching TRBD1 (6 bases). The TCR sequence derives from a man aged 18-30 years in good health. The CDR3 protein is CASHREMQETQYF. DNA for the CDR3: TGTGCCAGCCACAGGGAAATGCAAGAGACCCAGTACTTC.